A single sample gave rise to the 22 T cell receptor beta chains below, sequenced in a study of blood T cells in healthy people across ages. The second PCR ran about 6 to 12 cycles with a sample-barcoded 5' primer and J-beta primers. TCRdb re-called the 5' RACE reads with MiXCR, one entry per CDR3 protein. The repertoire includes around 620,000 distinct CDR3 sequences, 27% of them detected once, and approximately 17% sits in the top ten. The sequencing input was blood. The receptors stem from a woman in her sixties or seventies in good health.

The chain is built from TRBV4-3 and TRBJ1-2; 8 bases agree with TRBD1. The germline V gene encodes CDR1 LGHNA and CDR2 YSLEER. J lost 13 bases, V lost 0 bases, and 10 bases had no gene match. The CDR3 consists of 14 residues. The CDR3 here is CASSQEKGPGQATF. In DNA form, the CDR3 reads TGCGCCAGCAGCCAAGAGAAAGGCCCGGGACAGGCCACCTTC.

The chain is built from TRBV20-1 and TRBJ2-3, with D uncertain. V shed 6 bases and J shed 6 bases, with 10 bases lying between them. Germline V gene sequence: CDR1 DFQATT, CDR2 SNEGSKA (reference sequence). The CDR3 extends over 11 amino acids. CDR3: CSAPIGDTQYF. The CDR3 DNA is TGCAGTGCGCCAATAGGGGATACGCAGTATTTT.

Points on this clonotype: A much more abundant neighbour one base away suggests this may be a read error. The gene calls are TRBV7-2 and TRBJ2-1; no firm D call. Germline CDR1 is SGHTA and CDR2 is FQGNSA. V was clipped by 6 bases and J by 3 bases, with 15 bases between them. This CDR3 contains 15 residues. CDR3 amino acids: CASRETIASYNEQFF. The CDR3 bases are TGTGCCAGCAGAGAAACTATCGCGAGCTACAATGAGCAGTTCTTC.

This chain joins TRBV9 and TRBJ1-1; 7 nucleotides match TRBD1. With V trimmed by 8 bases and J by 2 bases, 15 bases remained unmatched. CDR1 and CDR2 from the germline V gene are SGDLS and YYNGEE. There are 16 residues in the CDR3. CDR3 DNA sequence: TGTGCCAGTAGCTCGCGTAACAGGGGTGGTAACACTGAAGCTTTCTTT. Its translation: CASSSRNRGGNTEAFF.

This chain links TRBV7-9 with TRBJ2-2; D uncertain. The CDR3 loop spans 13 amino acids. Germline V gene lookup returns CDR1 SEHNR and CDR2 FQNEAQ (reference sequence). V was trimmed by 5 bases and J by 8 bases, leaving 12 bases between them. This CDR3 reads CASSLLETGELFF. The CDR3 nucleotides read TGTGCCAGCAGCCTCTTGGAGACTGGGGAGCTGTTTTTT.

On this clonotype: Lacking the conserved final phenylalanine or tryptophan, this CDR3 likely reflects a read error. The J gene is TRBJ2-1, the V gene TRBV12-3 or TRBV12-4, with D maybe TRBD1 (5 bases). This CDR3 comprises 13 residues. The V end was cut by 6 bases, the J end by 6 bases, with 12 bases between. CDR3 coding DNA: TGTGCCAGCAGCAGGGCCCAGTTCAATGAGCAGTTCGTC. It encodes CASSRAQFNEQFV.

This clonotype was counted a few times. This chain joins TRBV20-1 and TRBJ2-7; perhaps TRBD1 as D (5 bases). The length of the CDR3 is 12 residues. Germline CDR1 and CDR2: DFQATT and SNEGSKA (reference sequence). V lost 3 bases, J lost 3 bases, and 9 bases lay in between. This CDR3 is CSARWGSYEQYF. CDR3 bases: TGCAGTGCTAGGTGGGGCAGCTACGAGCAGTACTTC.

The table lists this clonotype with a few counts. One junction end does not reproduce the germline sequence, and a read error may be involved. The J gene is TRBJ2-1, the V gene TRBV6-1, with 8 bases aligning to TRBD1. Matching the DNA end better, TRBJ2-5 makes the J call doubtful. Germline-derived CDR1 and CDR2 are MNHNS and SASEGT. The CDR3 spans 15 residues. The CDR3 protein is CPSSKPTGAGETQYF. DNA for the CDR3: TGTCCCAGCAGTAAACCGACAGGGGCGGGAGAGACCCAGTACTTC.

V gene TRBV7-2 combines with J gene TRBJ1-2; D is undetermined. The CDR3 covers 13 residues. CDR1 is SGHTA and CDR2 is FQGNSA in the germline V gene. V was trimmed by 5 bases and J by 1 base, leaving 8 bases between them. CDR3 region: CASSKYDNYGYTF. CDR3 DNA: TGTGCCAGCAGCAAATACGATAACTATGGCTACACCTTC.

V gene TRBV12-3 or TRBV12-4 combines with J gene TRBJ2-1; 14 nucleotides agree with TRBD2. The CDR3 spans 15 residues. The junction had 8 bases not matched to a gene; V was cut back by 6 bases and J by 10 bases. This CDR3 reads CASSRLAGGPVEQFF. The CDR3 DNA reads TGTGCCAGCAGCCGACTAGCGGGGGGGCCGGTGGAGCAGTTCTTC.

This clonotype came up a few times. The chain couples TRBV2 to TRBJ2-1; the D gene is possibly TRBD1 (5 bases). The CDR3 extends over 16 amino acids. Germline lookup yields CDR1 SNHLY and CDR2 FYNNEI. Trimming left V 5 bases short and J 0 bases short, with 14 bases between. The chain's CDR3 is CASSFQGYSSYNEQFF. The CDR3 DNA is TGTGCCAGCAGTTTTCAGGGCTATAGCTCCTACAATGAGCAGTTCTTC. Supplemented by reference TRBV2 and TRBJ2-1, the full variable domain reads EPEVTQTPSHQVTQMGQEVILRCVPISNHLYFYWYRQILGQKVEFLVSFYNNEISEKSEIFDDQFSVERPDGSNFTLKIRSTKLEDSAMYFCASSFQGYSSYNEQFFGPGTRLTVL.

The chain joins TRBV5-1 to TRBJ2-1, with 10 bases that match TRBD2. With the DNA end fitting TRBJ2-7 better, the J assignment may be wrong. Germline assignment: CDR1 SGHRS and CDR2 YFSETQ. The CDR3 has 14 amino acids. CDR3 loop: CASSIAGGIYEQYF. Here the CDR3 DNA reads TGCGCCAGCAGTATAGCGGGGGGTATATACGAGCAGTACTTC.

This clonotype was found many times. V usage is TRBV20-1 and J usage is TRBJ1-5; D might be TRBD1 (5 bases). The CDR3 has 14 residues. The V and J ends lost 0 bases and 4 bases respectively, with 10 bases between them. Germline V gene data show CDR1 as DFQATT and CDR2 as SNEGSKA (reference sequence). This CDR3 is CSAREGVGNQPQHF. The CDR3 DNA follows: TGCAGTGCTAGAGAAGGGGTAGGGAATCAGCCCCAGCATTTT.

The table lists this clonotype with a few counts. This chain links TRBV6-2 or TRBV6-3 with TRBJ1-5, with D possibly matching TRBD1 (5 bases). The germline V and J ends were trimmed by 2 bases and 2 bases, with 10 bases remaining between them. Germline V gene sequence: CDR1 MNHEY, CDR2 SVGEGT. The CDR3 consists of 15 residues. CDR3 sequence: CASSYGGGGNQPQHF. In DNA form, the CDR3 reads TGTGCCAGCAGTTACGGGGGAGGCGGCAATCAGCCCCAGCATTTT.

The table lists this clonotype with many counts. The chain recombines TRBV4-3 with TRBJ2-7; TRBD2 matches 7 bases. Germline V gives CDR1 LGHNA, CDR2 YSLEER. The V segment lost 0 bases and the J segment 7 bases; nucleotides outside the gene matches: 6. The CDR3 runs 14 residues. The CDR3 reads CASSQEGGLGEQYF. As DNA, the CDR3 is TGCGCCAGCAGCCAAGAGGGAGGGCTCGGAGAGCAGTACTTC.

The V call is TRBV29-1, the J call TRBJ2-1; possibly TRBD1 for D (5 bases). The V and J ends lost 3 bases and 7 bases respectively, with 10 bases between them. Germline assignment: CDR1 SQVTM and CDR2 ANQGSEA. This CDR3 is 12 amino acids long. CDR3 sequence (DNA): TGCAGCGTTGATCGGGCAGGGAATGAGCAGTTCTTC. This encodes CSVDRAGNEQFF.

This clonotype appeared a few times. The rearrangement uses TRBV19 and TRBJ2-2; no definite D call. The CDR3 has 14 amino acids. Germline-derived CDR1 and CDR2 are LNHDA and SQIVND (reference sequence). Trimming cost V 7 bases and J 8 bases, with 17 bases left between them. This CDR3 reads CASNKPPTWGELFF. The CDR3, as DNA: TGTGCCAGTAATAAACCCCCGACCTGGGGGGAGCTGTTTTTT. The whole variable domain, filled in from reference TRBV19 and TRBJ2-2, reads DGGITQSPKYLFRKEGQNVTLSCEQNLNHDAMYWYRQDPGQGLRLIYYSQIVNDFQKGDIAEGYSVSREKKESFPLTVTSAQKNPTAFYLCASNKPPTWGELFFGEGSRLTVL.

There are many counts of this clonotype. This chain connects TRBV20-1 to TRBJ1-6; weak D call: TRBD1 (5 bases). Between the trimmed V and J ends, which lost 6 bases and 8 bases, there was a span of 20 bases. This CDR3 comprises 15 residues. The germline CDR1 and CDR2 sequences are DFQATT and SNEGSKA (reference sequence). CDR3 amino acids: CSALKGQGFYSPLHF. The DNA of the CDR3 is TGCAGTGCCCTCAAGGGGCAGGGTTTTTATTCACCCCTCCACTTT.

This clonotype came up a few times. The chain links TRBV27 to TRBJ1-6; D unclear. Trimming removed 0 bases at V and 11 bases at J, with 8 bases between. The CDR3 contains 13 residues. The germline V gene encodes CDR1 MNHEY and CDR2 SMNVEV (reference sequence). CDR3 amino acids: CASSLSRLAPLHF. DNA for the CDR3: TGTGCCAGCAGTTTATCCCGGCTTGCACCCCTCCACTTT.

This clonotype was observed a handful of times. This rearrangement joins TRBV3-1 to TRBJ2-2; TRBD2 might be the D (5 bases). The CDR3 consists of 14 residues. The V gene lost 2 bases and the J gene lost 2 bases, with 6 bases spanning the gap. The germline CDR1 and CDR2 sequences are LGHDT and YNNKEL (reference sequence). The CDR3 region has the DNA TGTGCCAGCAGCCAACCGGGAAACACCGGGGAGCTGTTTTTT. This gives the protein CASSQPGNTGELFF.

This chain joins TRBV5-1 and TRBJ1-5; tentative D call: TRBD1 (5 bases). CDR3 length: 13 residues. In germline, CDR1 is SGHRS, CDR2 YFSETQ. V lost 0 bases and J lost 8, with 9 bases in between. CDR3 region: CASSLAGSEPQHF. Here the CDR3 DNA reads TGCGCCAGCAGCTTGGCAGGGTCGGAGCCCCAGCATTTT.

A few counts support this clonotype. The chain employs TRBV7-8 and TRBJ1-1; the D is unclear. The germline V gene encodes CDR1 SGHVS and CDR2 FQNEAQ. With 1 base removed from V and 4 bases from J, the gap between germline ends came to 7 bases. The CDR3 runs 13 residues. For the CDR3, the DNA is TGTGCCAGCAGCTTAGGGAGTGGCACTGAAGCTTTCTTT. Residues: CASSLGSGTEAFF.